This TCR beta chain originates from a study of shared clonotypes between healthy human individuals. Across the study: A couple of female and a few male donors aged 18 to 49 were enrolled.

In germline, CDR1 is LGHNT, CDR2 FRNRAP. The length of the CDR3 is 14 residues. Only Caucasian adults living in Nashville, Tennessee served as donors. The study used some 100 million PBMCs per unsorted sample for genomic DNA. Each PCR replicate run on unsorted PBMC took in about 0.3 ug DNA, about 29,000 T cell genomes. Libraries were prepared by immunoSEQ multiplex PCR; TCRdb keeps only in-frame clonotypes and omits some of them. The sample yields around 530,000 clones, around three quarters seen once. For this clone: Sequence at one end of the junction differs from germline and may be a read error.

Sequencing was carried out using PBMCs. The sequence was collected from a woman in her thirties or forties in good health. Some clones in this sample may be carry-over from other donors' samples. The V gene is TRBV12-5, the J gene TRBJ2-5; D not certain. The closer fit of TRBJ2-7 to the DNA end suggests the J call may be wrong. This CDR3 reads CASGLVATNYEQYF. The CDR3 DNA sequence: TGTGCTAGTGGCTTGGTCGCCACCAACTACGAGCAGTACTTC.